Shown below are 23 T cell receptor beta chains from a single sample sequenced in a study of blood T cell repertoires in COVID-19 (dated by TCRdb to the early 2020s). Libraries were constructed by the immunoSEQ multiplex PCR assay. TCRdb took this table from immuneACCESS and kept in-frame rearrangements with V and J called. Such tables lack part of the clones; where checked against another copy, unresolved V genes explain under half of the gap, and the rest is unexplained. A total of approximately 270,000 clones appear in this sample, approximately 85% of them only once. The ten largest make up 4.3% of the sample. Sequenced input: PBMCs or T cells enriched from blood (not recorded which). These receptors were obtained from a woman under 40 who had recovered from COVID-19.

The chain joins TRBV19 to TRBJ2-7, with D possibly TRBD1 on 5 matching bases. Germline CDR1 and CDR2: LNHDA and SQIVND (reference sequence). V dropped 3 bases and J dropped 6 bases, with 9 bases sitting between them. The CDR3 totals 12 residues. CDR3 nucleotide sequence: TGTGCCAGTAGTATTGAAAGGGGCGAGCAGTACTTC. It is translated as CASSIERGEQYF.

The CDR3 DNA reads as TGTGCCAGCAGTTATCGGGACAGGGTTAACTATGGCTACACCTTC. It specifies CASSYRDRVNYGYTF. The V gene is TRBV6-2 or TRBV6-3, the J gene TRBJ1-2, with 9 bases aligning to TRBD1. CDR1 MNHEY and CDR2 SVGEGT come from the germline V gene. CDR3 length: 15 amino acids. Unmatched junction bases numbered 3, after V lost 3 bases and J lost 1 base.

This clone has a handful of counts. V and J are TRBV2 and TRBJ2-7; 9 bases agree with TRBD2. J was trimmed by 1 base and V by 8 bases; bases with no gene match: 3. CDR1 is SNHLY and CDR2 is FYNNEI in the germline V gene. The CDR3 loop spans 13 amino acids. The CDR3 DNA sequence: TGTGCCAGCGTAGCGGGAGTATCCTACGAGCAGTACTTC. Translated, it gives CASVAGVSYEQYF.

The chain recombines TRBV9 with TRBJ1-1, with a possible D match to TRBD1 (6 bases). The V and J ends lost 2 bases and 5 bases respectively, with 13 bases between them. This CDR3 has 14 amino acids. The germline V gene has CDR1 SGDLS and CDR2 YYNGEE. The CDR3 sequence: CASSVGRGGTEAFF. The CDR3 DNA reads as TGTGCCAGCAGCGTGGGCAGGGGAGGGACTGAAGCTTTCTTT.

This rearrangement joins TRBV11-2 to TRBJ1-1; tentative D call: TRBD1 (6 bases). Per germline, CDR1 SGHAT and CDR2 FQNNGV. This CDR3 is 14 amino acids long. V shed 7 bases and J shed 4 bases, with 16 bases lying between them. The CDR3 here is CASNLGSRGTEAFF. The DNA of the CDR3 is TGTGCCAGCAACCTGGGATCCAGGGGCACTGAAGCTTTCTTT.

The rearrangement joins TRBV3-1 (or the pseudogene TRBV3-2) to TRBJ1-1; D possibly corresponds to TRBD1 (5 bases). Trimming removed 1 base at V and 8 bases at J, with 8 bases between. The germline V gene has CDR1 LGHDT and CDR2 YNNKEL (reference sequence). The CDR3 contains 12 residues. The DNA for the CDR3 is TGTGCCAGCAGCCAAGGACAGAGAGAAGCTTTCTTT. This codes for CASSQGQREAFF.

About this clone: This same CDR3 is encoded by further DNA sequences in the sample. This sequence joins TRBV11-3 and TRBJ1-1; D is perhaps TRBD1 (6 bases). This CDR3 contains 13 residues. Germline lookup yields CDR1 SGHNT and CDR2 YENEEA. Deletions cut 6 bases from V and 1 base from J, with 9 bases between. CDR3 DNA: TGTGCCAGCAGTTCGGGACAGAACACTGAAGCTTTCTTT. Protein: CASSSGQNTEAFF.

The V call is TRBV12-3 or TRBV12-4, the J call TRBJ2-7; weak D call: TRBD2 (6 bases). V was pared by 3 bases and J by 0 bases, with 6 bases between. CDR3 length: 13 amino acids. The CDR3 protein is CASSFGSSYEQYF. The CDR3 nucleotides are TGTGCCAGCAGTTTCGGGAGCTCCTACGAGCAGTACTTC.

J is TRBJ1-4 and V is TRBV6-5; D perhaps matches TRBD1 (6 bases). V was shortened by 2 bases and J by 14 bases, with 21 bases between the two germline ends. Germline loops: CDR1 MNHEY, CDR2 SVGAGI. CDR3 length: 15 amino acids. The CDR3 coding sequence is TGTGCCAGCAGTTACGATTTGGGCGCAGGGGCTAATCTGTTTTTT. It yields the protein CASSYDLGAGANLFF.

The gene calls are TRBV19 and TRBJ2-3, with TRBD1 matching over 7 bases. V lost 2 bases, J lost 7 bases, and 12 bases stayed unmatched. The CDR3 contains 16 residues. The germline gives CDR1 LNHDA, CDR2 SQIVND (reference sequence). The CDR3 DNA follows: TGTGCCAGTAGTATATGGGTGGGGACAGATCAGAATACGCAGTATTTT. Residues: CASSIWVGTDQNTQYF.

CDR3: CASSLPQPVGRDTEAFF. The CDR3 region has the DNA TGTGCCAGCAGTTTACCCCAACCAGTGGGGAGGGACACTGAAGCTTTCTTT. The gene calls are TRBV28 and TRBJ1-1; no clear D. CDR3 length: 17 amino acids. V lost 2 bases and J lost 3, with 19 bases in between. Germline CDR1 is MDHEN and CDR2 is SYDVKM.

V is TRBV2 and J is TRBJ2-7, with 12 bases aligning to TRBD1. The CDR3 has 13 residues. Losses at the gene ends were 9 bases for V and 2 bases for J; bases not matched to a gene: 2. In germline, CDR1 is SNHLY, CDR2 FYNNEI. CDR3 loop: CASGTGGPYEQYF. The DNA for the CDR3 is TGTGCCAGTGGGACAGGGGGCCCCTACGAGCAGTACTTC.

The chain combines TRBV28 with TRBJ2-1; 8 bases map to TRBD1. V lost 4 bases to trimming and J lost 12 bases; unmatched junction nucleotides: 2. This CDR3 spans 11 amino acids. Germline V gene lookup returns CDR1 MDHEN and CDR2 SYDVKM. This CDR3 is CASSSDRAQFF. Written as DNA, the CDR3 is TGTGCCAGCAGTTCGGACAGGGCGCAGTTCTTC.

This chain's CDR3 is CASSERPTLDTQYF. The CDR3 DNA reads TGTGCCAGCAGCGAGCGGCCAACCTTGGATACGCAGTATTTT. The chain is built from TRBV7-9 and TRBJ2-3; perhaps TRBD2 as D (5 bases). Germline V gene data show CDR1 as SEHNR and CDR2 as FQNEAQ (reference sequence). The length of the CDR3 is 14 residues. V was shortened by 5 bases and J by 6 bases, with 15 bases between the two germline ends. Full variable domain (remainder filled in from reference TRBV7-9 and TRBJ2-3): DTGVSQNPRHKITKRGQNVTFRCDPISEHNRLYWYRQTLGQGPEFLTYFQNEAQLEKSRLLSDRFSAERPKGSFSTLEIQRTEQGDSAMYLCASSERPTLDTQYFGPGTRLTVL.

The chain uses TRBV7-9 and TRBJ2-1; 15 bases are shared with TRBD2. Losses at the gene ends were 1 base for V and 9 bases for J; bases not matched to a gene: 13. The germline V gene encodes CDR1 SEHNR and CDR2 FQNEAQ (reference sequence). The CDR3 runs 19 residues. CDR3 amino acids: CASSLGGWTSGGESGEQFF. In DNA form, the CDR3 reads TGTGCCAGCAGCTTAGGAGGCTGGACTAGCGGGGGGGAATCAGGTGAGCAGTTCTTC.

This rearrangement joins TRBV7-8 to TRBJ2-3, with 9 bases lining up with TRBD2. The V gene end was trimmed by 5 bases and the J gene end by 0 bases; junction bases not matched to a gene: 3. The CDR3 contains 15 residues. From germline, CDR1 is SGHVS and CDR2 FQNEAQ. CDR3 in DNA: TGTGCCAGCAGCCGCAGCGGGGGGAGCACAGATACGCAGTATTTT. It is translated as CASSRSGGSTDTQYF.

Comments on this clone: Other DNA sequences in the same sample also yield this CDR3. The J gene is TRBJ1-2, the V gene TRBV18, with 8 bases matching TRBD1. The germline gives CDR1 KGHSH, CDR2 LQKENI. Unmatched junction bases numbered 0, after V lost 3 bases and J lost 3 bases. The CDR3 covers 13 residues. DNA of the CDR3: TGTGCCAGCTCACCGACAGGGGACTATGGCTACACCTTC. Translating gives CASSPTGDYGYTF. Based on the CDR3 plus reference TRBV18 and TRBJ1-2, the full variable domain is NAGVMQNPRHLVRRRGQEARLRCSPMKGHSHVYWYRQLPEEGLKFMVYLQKENIIDESGMPKERFSAEFPKEGPSILRIQQVVRGDSAAYFCASSPTGDYGYTFGSGTRLTVV.

The CDR3 DNA is TGTGCCAGCAGTTTAGATGCGGGCTACAACACTGAAGCTTTCTTT. It specifies CASSLDAGYNTEAFF. This rearrangement joins TRBV27 to TRBJ1-1, with no clear D. Germline values: CDR1 MNHEY, CDR2 SMNVEV (reference sequence). This CDR3 has 15 residues. Trimming cost V 2 bases and J 2 bases, with 12 bases left between them.

A note on this clone: Other DNA sequences from this sample encode an identical CDR3 as well. The chain combines TRBV27 with TRBJ1-1; D is unclear. This CDR3 contains 13 residues. Germline CDR1 MNHEY, CDR2 SMNVEV (reference sequence). V was clipped by 3 bases and J by 1 base, with 6 bases between them. The CDR3 DNA follows: TGTGCCAGCAGTTTTGAGGGGAACACTGAAGCTTTCTTT. Translating gives CASSFEGNTEAFF.

This rearrangement joins TRBV28 to TRBJ2-4; D perhaps matches TRBD1 (8 bases). V lost 6 bases, J lost 2 bases, and 11 bases lay in between. Germline V CDR1 and CDR2: MDHEN, SYDVKM. This CDR3 spans 14 amino acids. The CDR3 region is CASRQGGPKNIQYF. Written as DNA, the CDR3 is TGTGCCAGCAGACAGGGGGGGCCCAAAAACATTCAGTACTTC.

The chain carries TRBV7-8 and TRBJ2-3, with TRBD2 as a possible D gene (6 bases). Germline CDR1 reads SGHVS; CDR2 reads FQNEAQ. V gave up 5 bases and J gave up 6 bases, with 15 bases separating them. The CDR3 extends over 14 amino acids. The CDR3 reads CASSPRAGKDTQYF. The CDR3 nucleotides are TGTGCCAGCAGCCCAAGGGCGGGGAAGGATACGCAGTATTTT.

The chain combines TRBV5-1 with TRBJ1-3; D may be TRBD1 (6 bases). The V gene's germline CDR1 is SGHRS and CDR2 YFSETQ. The ends were cut back, 0 bases at V and 1 base at J, with 14 bases in the middle. The CDR3 runs 17 residues. The CDR3 nucleotides are TGCGCCAGCAGCTTGGCCCAGGGGACTAGTTCTGGAAACACCATATATTTT. Translating it yields CASSLAQGTSSGNTIYF.

The chain employs TRBV27 and TRBJ1-1; 8 nucleotides agree with TRBD1. Unmatched junction bases numbered 4, after V lost 4 bases and J lost 3 bases. Germline V lookup: CDR1 MNHEY, CDR2 SMNVEV (reference sequence). The CDR3 contains 14 residues. The CDR3 nucleotides are TGTGCCAGCAGTTCGAGACAGGGGTACACTGAAGCTTTCTTT. As protein: CASSSRQGYTEAFF.